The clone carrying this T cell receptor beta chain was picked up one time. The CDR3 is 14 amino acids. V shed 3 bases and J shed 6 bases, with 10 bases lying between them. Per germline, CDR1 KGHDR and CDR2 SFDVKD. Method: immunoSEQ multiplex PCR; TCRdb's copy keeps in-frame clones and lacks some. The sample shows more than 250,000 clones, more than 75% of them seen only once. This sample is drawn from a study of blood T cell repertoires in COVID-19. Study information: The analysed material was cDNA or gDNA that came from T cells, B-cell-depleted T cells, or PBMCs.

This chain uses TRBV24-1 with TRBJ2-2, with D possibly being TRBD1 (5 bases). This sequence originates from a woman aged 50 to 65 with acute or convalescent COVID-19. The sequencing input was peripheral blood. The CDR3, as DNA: TGTGCCACCAGTGATCCCCAGGGCTCCGGGGAGCTGTTTTTT. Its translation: CATSDPQGSGELFF.